This note documents a single T cell receptor (beta chain) sequence. Trimming cost V 4 bases and J 0 bases, with 15 bases left between them. The length of the CDR3 is 17 residues. CDR1 is SEHNR, CDR2 FQNEAQ, per germline (reference sequence). The PCR contained 60 Vbeta and 13 Jbeta primers. TCRdb's table, derived via immunoSEQ multiplex PCR, lists solely in-frame clones and lacks some. The data hold some 80,000 clones, with 60% to 85% observed a single time. The sample belongs to a study of cytomegalovirus exposure and HLA in healthy donors. The sequenced material came from PBMCs. The origin of this receptor is a man aged 18-30 years in good health and CMV-seropositive. The chain joins TRBV7-9 to TRBJ1-4; maybe TRBD1 (5 bases). In DNA, the CDR3 is TGTGCCAGCAGCTGGCAGGGTGCCCCTGCAACTAATGAAAAACTGTTTTTT. Protein: CASSWQGAPATNEKLFF.